This T cell receptor (beta chain) came from a study of shared clonotypes between healthy human individuals. Study as a whole: A donor's plate count was three for CD4 naive and three for CD4 memory; CD8 naive had two and CD8 memory one.

In regard to this clone: Its antigen is as yet unknown.

Positively selected for CCR7, the CD45RO-negative cells used as naive CD8 cells excluded terminally differentiated effector memory CD45RA+ cells. Adult Caucasians living in Nashville, Tennessee made up all of the donors. Study outcomes and limitations: Clonotypes that were shared across a handful of donors made up around 4.6% of naive CD4 clonotypes. Only blood samples were collected, and tissue repertoires likely differ.

Sequenced by immunoSEQ multiplex PCR; TCRdb stores in-frame clones only, minus some. The data hold hundreds of thousands of clones, with roughly 96% observed a single time. The CDR3 extends over 14 amino acids. The V end was cut by 6 bases, the J end by 4 bases, with 15 bases between. Germline-derived CDR1 and CDR2 are LNHDA and SQIVND (reference sequence). The chain is built from TRBV19 and TRBJ1-1, with D possibly TRBD1 on 6 matching bases. The TCR comes from a woman aged 25 to 39 in good health. Sequencing used naive CD8+ T cells sorted from blood. In DNA, the CDR3 is TGTGCCAGTAGCCAGCGGACAGTTGGCACTGAAGCTTTCTTT. It is translated as CASSQRTVGTEAFF.